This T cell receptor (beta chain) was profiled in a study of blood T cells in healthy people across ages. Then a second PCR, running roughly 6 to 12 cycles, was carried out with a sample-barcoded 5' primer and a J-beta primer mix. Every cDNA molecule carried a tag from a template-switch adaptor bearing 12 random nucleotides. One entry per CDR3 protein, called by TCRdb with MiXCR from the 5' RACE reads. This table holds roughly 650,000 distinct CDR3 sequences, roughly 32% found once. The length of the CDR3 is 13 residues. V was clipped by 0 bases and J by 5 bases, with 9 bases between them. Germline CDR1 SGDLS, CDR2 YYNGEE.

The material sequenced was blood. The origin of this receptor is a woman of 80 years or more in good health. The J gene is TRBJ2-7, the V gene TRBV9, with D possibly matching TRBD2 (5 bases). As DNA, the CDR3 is TGTGCCAGCAGCGTAGGGGTAGCGAACGAGCAGTACTTC. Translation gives CASSVGVANEQYF.